This T cell receptor beta chain was sequenced for a study of blood T cells in healthy people across ages. Study-level information: Every two T cells gave about one barcoded beta molecule via template switching. Study-wide findings and caveats: Strong correlation linked observed beta diversity and percent naive T cells.

Comments on this clonotype: The target antigen is unknown.

Through a sample-barcoded 5' primer and a J-beta primer mix, a second PCR was run for 7 to 11 cycles. From the 5' RACE reads, TCRdb called clonotypes with MiXCR, one entry per CDR3 protein. The profile covers 1,100,000 or so distinct CDR3 sequences, with around 45% appearing a single time and approximately 17% taken by the ten largest. CDR1 SQVTM and CDR2 ANQGSEA come from the germline V gene. This CDR3 is built from 13 residues. V lost 6 bases, J lost 0 bases, and 4 bases stayed unmatched. Sequenced material: blood. The V and J genes are TRBV29-1 and TRBJ2-7; 8 positions agree with TRBD1. The receptor's source is an older woman in good health. Written as DNA, the CDR3 is TGCAGCGTATGGACAGGGAGCTCCTACGAGCAGTACTTC. This encodes CSVWTGSSYEQYF.